This T cell receptor (beta chain) was recovered during a study of blood T cell repertoires in COVID-19. Overall study context: In each case, the material was cDNA or gDNA derived from T cells, B-cell-depleted T cells, or PBMCs.

Clones were read by immunoSEQ multiplex PCR, and TCRdb kept only the in-frame ones, dropping some. The sample includes about 200,000 clones, around 86% of them seen just once. The CDR3 length is 16 residues. Per germline, CDR1 SGHRS and CDR2 YFSETQ. With V trimmed by 4 bases and J by 2 bases, 5 bases remained unmatched. This rearrangement joins TRBV5-1 to TRBJ2-5, with 13 bases identical to TRBD2. Sequencing was carried out using peripheral blood. The clonotype originates from a man older than 75 with acute or convalescent COVID-19. In nucleotides, the CDR3 is TGCGCCAGCAGCAGATCGGGACTAGCGGGACAAGAGACCCAGTACTTC. It codes for CASSRSGLAGQETQYF.